These T cell receptor beta chains were read from a single sample in a study of T-cell reconstitution after alpha-beta-depleted transplantation in children. Each CDR3 protein is one row after TCRdb ran MiXCR on the PCR reads. Of about 640,000 distinct CDR3 sequences listed, around 16% are singletons. This sample comprised PBMCs from the stem cell graft donor, obtained from the stem cell graft. The origin of the receptors is a human donor who donated a stem cell graft to a child with acute myeloid leukemia. CDR3s include the opening cysteine and the closing phenylalanine or tryptophan. A D gene is named only where the DNA matches it firmly. A row's size may be missing; if present it is once, few, many or a size class.

DNA	CDR3	V	J	size	D
TGCAGTGCTAGAGGGCGGGACTACTACAATGAGCAGTTCTTC	CSARGRDYYNEQFF	TRBV20-1	TRBJ2-1	many	TRBD2
TGCGCCAGCAGCTTGGAAGGGGGCGCGGTGCCTGAAGCTTTCTTT	CASSLEGGAVPEAFF	TRBV5-1	TRBJ1-1	many	TRBD1
TGTGCCAGCAGCTATAACCCCGACAGGGGAAGCGAGCAGTACTTC	CASSYNPDRGSEQYF	TRBV7-6	TRBJ2-7	few	TRBD1
TGTGCCAGCAGTTTGTTTGGGAATTCCGGGACAGTAAATGAAAAACTGTTTTTT	CASSLFGNSGTVNEKLFF	TRBV28	TRBJ1-4	NA	TRBD1
TGCGCCAGCAGTGAGTCGACTCGGGCGGCAGGGAGTCGAGCTAACTATGGCTACACCTTC	CASSESTRAAGSRANYGYTF	TRBV10-2	TRBJ1-2	few	NA
TGTGCCAGCAGGCCCTCCGGACAGGGGTCTGGAGCTTTCTTT	CASRPSGQGSGAFF	TRBV6-2/TRBV6-3	TRBJ1-1	few	TRBD1
TGCAGGTTCTCCATGAACACTGAAGCTTTCTTT	CRFSMNTEAFF	TRBV20-1	TRBJ1-1	many	NA
TGTGCCAGCAGCTTAGGACAGGGGAGCTCCTATAATTCACCCCTCCACTTT	CASSLGQGSSYNSPLHF	TRBV7-9	TRBJ1-6	few	TRBD1
TGTGCCAGCAGCCGCAGACAGGGGGCTGCCCTAGATACGCAGTATTTT	CASSRRQGAALDTQYF	TRBV13	TRBJ2-3	NA	TRBD1
TGTGACAGCGCAGAGGGAATCCAGCAAGAGTTGAGGGACTTGGCCTTCCAAGAGACCCAGTACTTC	CDSAEGIQQELRDLAFQETQYF	TRBV21-1	TRBJ2-5	NA	NA
TGTGCCACGCAACAGGGTGGTTTCAATGAGCAGTTCTTC	CATQQGGFNEQFF	TRBV28	TRBJ2-1	many	NA
TGCAGCGTTGAACGGCGCAGGGGGCGAGTAACAGATACGCAGTATTTT	CSVERRRGRVTDTQYF	TRBV29-1	TRBJ2-3	many	TRBD1
TGTGCCAGCAGCCAGGGACAGGCTGACGGGCAGCCCCAGCATTTT	CASSQGQADGQPQHF	TRBV11-2	TRBJ1-5	NA	TRBD1
TGCAGTGCTTACAGGGATTATAGCAATCAGCCCCAGCATTTT	CSAYRDYSNQPQHF	TRBV20-1	TRBJ1-5	NA	NA
TGTGCCAGCAGCTTAGACGGAGCAGTCAACCCCAATCAGCCCCAGCATTTT	CASSLDGAVNPNQPQHF	TRBV7-9	TRBJ1-5	NA	NA
TGTGCCAGCAGCCGCACCATCCCGACAGGGATGGAGGATGGCTACACCTTC	CASSRTIPTGMEDGYTF	TRBV6-1	TRBJ1-2	NA	TRBD1
TGTGCCAGCAGCTCCTTAGGCGGGGTAGCTGAAGCTTTCTTT	CASSSLGGVAEAFF	TRBV7-9	TRBJ1-1	NA	NA
TGTGCCAGCAGTTTGGGGAAAGGCTCGCTTCACAATGAGCAGTTCTTC	CASSLGKGSLHNEQFF	TRBV28	TRBJ2-1	few	NA
TGTGCCACCAGGAGCGGGGGGGAAACCGGGGAGCTGTTTTTT	CATRSGGETGELFF	TRBV15	TRBJ2-2	NA	TRBD2
TGTGCCACCATGGACAGGGATTGGAATGAGCAGTTCTTC	CATMDRDWNEQFF	TRBV24-1	TRBJ2-1	NA	TRBD1